This T cell receptor beta chain was recovered during a study of PD-L1 blockade in urothelial cancer. Whole-study results and caveats: Below-median pretreatment blood TCR clonality was associated with improved progression-free and overall survival.

Synthetically made TCR analog templates were put into each PCR as spikes. Clones were read by immunoSEQ multiplex PCR, and TCRdb kept only the in-frame ones, dropping some. The profile shows around 50,000 clones, approximately 88% of them singletons. Germline CDR1 SGHNT, CDR2 YENEEA. The junction had 6 bases not matched to a gene; V was cut back by 5 bases and J by 1 base. This CDR3 contains 16 residues. Time point defined: pretreatment peripheral blood. Each patient presented with locally advanced or metastatic urothelial carcinoma. Per-patient samples, pretreatment and on-treatment, numbered 1 to 8. In the case of this clone: Its antigen is not known.

This sequence was found in a man in his fifties with urothelial cancer. The V and J genes are TRBV11-3 and TRBJ2-3; 10 bases fit TRBD2. The specimen was PBMCs, collected around atezolizumab (anti-PD-L1) treatment. The CDR3 here is CASSLTTSGGTDTQYF. CDR3 nucleotide sequence: TGTGCCAGCAGCCTGACAACTAGCGGGGGCACAGATACGCAGTATTTT.